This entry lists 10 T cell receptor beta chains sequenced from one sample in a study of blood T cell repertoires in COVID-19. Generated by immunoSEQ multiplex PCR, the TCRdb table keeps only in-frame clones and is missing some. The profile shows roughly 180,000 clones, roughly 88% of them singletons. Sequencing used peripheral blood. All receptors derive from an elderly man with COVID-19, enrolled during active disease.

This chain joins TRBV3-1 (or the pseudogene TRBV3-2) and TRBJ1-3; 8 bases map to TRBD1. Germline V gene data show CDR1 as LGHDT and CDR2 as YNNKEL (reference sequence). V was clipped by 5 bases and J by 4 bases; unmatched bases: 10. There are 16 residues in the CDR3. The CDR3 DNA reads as TGTGCCAGCAGCTCCCGGGACAGGCTGCAGGGAAACACCATATATTTT. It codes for CASSSRDRLQGNTIYF.

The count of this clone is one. The CDR3 protein is CASSIGGQTNSPLHF. The CDR3 DNA reads as TGTGCCAGCAGCATCGGCGGACAGACTAATTCACCCCTCCACTTT. The rearrangement links TRBV9 to TRBJ1-6, with a weak D call TRBD1 (6 bases). Trimming took off 4 bases at V and 6 bases at J, with 14 bases between the two ends. CDR3 size: 15 residues. Germline assignment: CDR1 SGDLS and CDR2 YYNGEE. Full variable domain (missing parts from reference TRBV9 and TRBJ1-6): DSGVTQTPKHLITATGQRVTLRCSPRSGDLSVYWYQQSLDQGLQFLIQYYNGEERAKGNILERFSAQQFPDLHSELNLSSLELGDSALYFCASSIGGQTNSPLHFGNGTRLTVT.

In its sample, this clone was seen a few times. CDR3 nucleotides: TGTGCCAGCAGCCAAGGATCCGGACACCCATTAAACTATGGCTACACCTTC. Its translation is CASSQGSGHPLNYGYTF. V gene TRBV3-1 (or the pseudogene TRBV3-2) combines with J gene TRBJ1-2, with a tentative D call TRBD1 (5 bases). Germline-derived CDR1 and CDR2 are LGHDT and YNNKEL (reference sequence). The CDR3 consists of 17 residues. V lost 1 base to trimming and J lost 2 bases, with 17 bases between them.

In DNA form, the CDR3 reads TGTGCCAGCAGCTTGCGGTCGGGTGCAGATACGCAGTATTTT. Amino acids: CASSLRSGADTQYF. The chain is built from TRBV5-5 and TRBJ2-3; D not resolved. V was clipped by 1 base and J by 4 bases, with 10 bases between them. Germline V gene sequence: CDR1 SGHKS, CDR2 YYEKEE (reference sequence). This CDR3 spans 14 amino acids. The variable domain in full, completed from reference TRBV5-5 and TRBJ2-3, reads DAGVTQSPTHLIKTRGQQVTLRCSPISGHKSVSWYQQVLGQGPQFIFQYYEKEERGRGNFPDRFSARQFPNYSSELNVNALLLGDSALYLCASSLRSGADTQYFGPGTRLTVL.

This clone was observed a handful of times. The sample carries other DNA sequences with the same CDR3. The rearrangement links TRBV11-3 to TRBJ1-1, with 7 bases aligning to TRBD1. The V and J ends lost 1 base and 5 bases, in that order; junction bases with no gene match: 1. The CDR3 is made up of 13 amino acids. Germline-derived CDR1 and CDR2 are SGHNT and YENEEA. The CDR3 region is CASSLGQGTEAFF. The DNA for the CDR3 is TGTGCCAGCAGCTTAGGACAGGGAACTGAAGCTTTCTTT.

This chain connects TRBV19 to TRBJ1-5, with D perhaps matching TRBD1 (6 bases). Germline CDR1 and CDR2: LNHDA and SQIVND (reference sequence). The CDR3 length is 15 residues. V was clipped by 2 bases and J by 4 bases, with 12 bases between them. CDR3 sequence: CASSISRGPNQPQHF. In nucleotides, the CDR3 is TGTGCCAGTAGTATATCCAGGGGCCCTAATCAGCCCCAGCATTTT.

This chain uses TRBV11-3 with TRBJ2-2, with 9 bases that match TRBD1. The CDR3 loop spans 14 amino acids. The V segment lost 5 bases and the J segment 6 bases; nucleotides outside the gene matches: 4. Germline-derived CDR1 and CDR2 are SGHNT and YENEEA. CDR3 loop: CASSSRQGAGELFF. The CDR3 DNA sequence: TGTGCCAGCAGCAGTAGACAGGGGGCCGGGGAGCTGTTTTTT. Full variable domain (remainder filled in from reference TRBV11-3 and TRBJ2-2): EAGVVQSPRYKIIEKKQPVAFWCNPISGHNTLYWYLQNLGQGPELLIRYENEEAVDDSQLPKDRFSAERLKGVDSTLKIQPAELGDSAVYLCASSSRQGAGELFFGEGSRLTVL.

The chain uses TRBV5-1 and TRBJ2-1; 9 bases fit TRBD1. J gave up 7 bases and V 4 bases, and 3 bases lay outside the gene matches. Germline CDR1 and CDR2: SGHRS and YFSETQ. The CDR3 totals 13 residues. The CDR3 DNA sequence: TGCGCCAGCAGCCTCGGACAGGGGAATGAGCAGTTCTTC. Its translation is CASSLGQGNEQFF.

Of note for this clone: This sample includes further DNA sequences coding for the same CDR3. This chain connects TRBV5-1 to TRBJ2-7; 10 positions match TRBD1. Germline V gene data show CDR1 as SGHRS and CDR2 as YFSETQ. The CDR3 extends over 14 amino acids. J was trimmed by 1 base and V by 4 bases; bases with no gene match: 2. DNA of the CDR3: TGCGCCAGCAGCCCGGGACAGGGGTCCTACGAGCAGTACTTC. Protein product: CASSPGQGSYEQYF.

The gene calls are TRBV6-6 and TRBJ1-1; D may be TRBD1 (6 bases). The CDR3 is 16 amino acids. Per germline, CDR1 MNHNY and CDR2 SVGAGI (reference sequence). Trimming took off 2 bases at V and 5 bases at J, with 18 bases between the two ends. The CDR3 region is CASSYLPAGRGTEAFF. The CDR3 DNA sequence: TGTGCCAGCAGTTACCTTCCGGCAGGGAGGGGGACTGAAGCTTTCTTT.